The 21 T cell receptor beta chains below come from one sample, sequenced in a study of blood T cell repertoires in COVID-19. Here immunoSEQ multiplex PCR was the method, and the copy in TCRdb shows in-frame clones only, minus some. The repertoire holds 250,000 or so clones, with approximately 86% as singletons. The specimen sequenced was peripheral blood. These receptors originate from a woman aged 60 to 75 with COVID-19, enrolled during active disease.

The rearrangement links TRBV18 to TRBJ2-7; 12 bases are a match to TRBD2. CDR3 length: 17 amino acids. Germline CDR1 KGHSH, CDR2 LQKENI. V shed 4 bases and J 4 bases; nucleotides not matched to a gene: 11. The DNA of the CDR3 is TGTGCCAGCTCACTATCCCGACTAGCGGGAGATGTTTACGAGCAGTACTTC. Amino acids: CASSLSRLAGDVYEQYF.

The rearrangement links TRBV11-3 to TRBJ2-2, with D possibly matching TRBD2 (6 bases). CDR1 SGHNT and CDR2 YENEEA come from the germline V gene. V dropped 2 bases and J dropped 7 bases, with 14 bases sitting between them. The CDR3 totals 15 residues. CDR3 in DNA: TGTGCCAGCAGCTTACCGGGACTCGGAGGCGGGGAGCTGTTTTTT. Translated: CASSLPGLGGGELFF.

The table lists this clone with a count of one. The gene calls are TRBV3-1 (or the pseudogene TRBV3-2) and TRBJ2-5; TRBD2 matches 13 bases. The germline V gene has CDR1 LGHDT and CDR2 YNNKEL (reference sequence). J was trimmed by 2 bases and V by 1 base; bases with no gene match: 1. The CDR3 has 16 residues. The DNA of the CDR3 is TGTGCCAGCAGCCAAGGACTAGCGGGAGGACAAGAGACCCAGTACTTC. Its translation: CASSQGLAGGQETQYF.

This rearrangement joins TRBV18 to TRBJ1-3, with D unclear. The V and J ends lost 3 bases and 8 bases respectively, with 8 bases between them. This CDR3 contains 12 residues. Germline CDR1 is KGHSH and CDR2 is LQKENI. CDR3 bases: TGTGCCAGCTCACCCCAGGAGGACACCATATATTTT. It is translated as CASSPQEDTIYF.

The V call is TRBV6-5, the J call TRBJ2-7; 8 nucleotides match TRBD2. The CDR3 consists of 15 residues. CDR1 and CDR2 from the germline V gene are MNHEY and SVGAGI. V dropped 0 bases and J dropped 4; count of bases not matched to a gene: 5. The CDR3 sequence: CASSYSGRGGYEQYF. The CDR3 bases are TGTGCCAGCAGTTACTCAGGCCGGGGGGGATACGAGCAGTACTTC.

The chain recombines TRBV27 with TRBJ1-1; no firm D call. CDR1 is MNHEY and CDR2 is SMNVEV in the germline V gene (reference sequence). V was pared by 3 bases and J by 1 base, with 9 bases between. This CDR3 is built from 14 residues. CDR3 loop: CASSLYGSNTEAFF. The CDR3 nucleotides read TGTGCCAGCAGTTTGTACGGGTCGAACACTGAAGCTTTCTTT.

The rearrangement joins TRBV28 to TRBJ1-2; D call uncertain. The V gene's germline CDR1 is MDHEN and CDR2 SYDVKM. Trimming removed 7 bases from V and 5 bases from J, with 26 bases in between. The CDR3 runs 17 residues. This CDR3 is CASTPLPGLTPLYGYTF. The CDR3 nucleotides are TGTGCCAGCACCCCATTGCCTGGGCTCACTCCCCTTTATGGCTACACCTTC.

The CDR3 DNA reads TGTGCCAGCAGCCCACGGACAGGGGGGTGGCCTTTCTTT. This gives the protein CASSPRTGGWPFF. V and J are TRBV5-5 and TRBJ1-1; 10 positions agree with TRBD1. The CDR3 covers 13 residues. J was trimmed by 12 bases and V by 4 bases; bases with no gene match: 9. Germline CDR1 is SGHKS and CDR2 is YYEKEE (reference sequence). The whole variable domain, filled in from reference TRBV5-5 and TRBJ1-1, reads DAGVTQSPTHLIKTRGQQVTLRCSPISGHKSVSWYQQVLGQGPQFIFQYYEKEERGRGNFPDRFSARQFPNYSSELNVNALLLGDSALYLCASSPRTGGWPFFGQGTRLTVV.

The chain links TRBV9 to TRBJ2-1; D may be TRBD2 (5 bases). This CDR3 is 16 amino acids long. Germline assignment: CDR1 SGDLS and CDR2 YYNGEE. Deletions cut 3 bases from V and 0 bases from J, with 13 bases between. The CDR3 spells CASSAFLAPSYNEQFF. CDR3 coding DNA: TGTGCCAGCAGCGCCTTCCTAGCTCCCTCCTACAATGAGCAGTTCTTC. Variable domain in full (rest from reference TRBV9 and TRBJ2-1): DSGVTQTPKHLITATGQRVTLRCSPRSGDLSVYWYQQSLDQGLQFLIQYYNGEERAKGNILERFSAQQFPDLHSELNLSSLELGDSALYFCASSAFLAPSYNEQFFGPGTRLTVL.

The sample holds a few counts of this clone. This chain joins TRBV9 and TRBJ2-2, with D unclear. The V gene's germline CDR1 is SGDLS and CDR2 YYNGEE. V shed 4 bases and J shed 5 bases, with 18 bases lying between them. There are 16 residues in the CDR3. The CDR3, as DNA: TGTGCCAGCAGCCAATGGGTGACTCCCTCGACCGGGGAGCTGTTTTTT. Amino acids: CASSQWVTPSTGELFF.

This chain uses TRBV3-1 (or the pseudogene TRBV3-2) with TRBJ1-5; no firm D call. The V gene lost 4 bases and the J gene lost 3 bases, with 13 bases spanning the gap. This CDR3 spans 15 amino acids. Germline V gives CDR1 LGHDT, CDR2 YNNKEL (reference sequence). The CDR3 bases are TGTGCCAGCAGCCGAGCCGGGAGGACCAATCAGCCCCAGCATTTT. It translates to CASSRAGRTNQPQHF.

The rearrangement uses TRBV5-1 and TRBJ2-7; 9 nucleotides align to TRBD1. V was clipped by 2 bases and J by 8 bases; unmatched bases: 11. Germline CDR1 SGHRS, CDR2 YFSETQ. The CDR3 is 15 residues long. This chain's CDR3 is CASSLAPGQGHQQYF. Here the CDR3 DNA reads TGCGCCAGCAGCTTAGCGCCGGGACAGGGCCACCAGCAGTACTTC.

This clone was counted a few times. V is TRBV7-2 and J is TRBJ2-1; TRBD2 matches 9 bases. The germline CDR1 and CDR2 sequences are SGHTA and FQGNSA. This CDR3 is 14 amino acids long. V dropped 3 bases and J dropped 10; count of bases not matched to a gene: 7. In nucleotides, the CDR3 is TGTGCCAGCAGCTTCACCGGGACTAGCAACGAGCAGTTCTTC. Translation gives CASSFTGTSNEQFF.

CDR3 DNA sequence: TGTGCCAGCAGTTTAAAAAGCGGACAGTCTTACGAGCAGTACTTC. Amino acids: CASSLKSGQSYEQYF. This chain uses TRBV27 with TRBJ2-7; D possibly corresponds to TRBD1 (6 bases). Germline-derived CDR1 and CDR2 are MNHEY and SMNVEV (reference sequence). The V and J ends lost 2 bases and 4 bases respectively, with 15 bases between them. The CDR3 length is 15 residues.

V is TRBV20-1 and J is TRBJ2-1; D might be TRBD2 (6 bases). The CDR3 is 11 residues long. CDR1 and CDR2 (germline): DFQATT, SNEGSKA (reference sequence). DNA of the CDR3: TGCAGCGAGGCGGGGTACAATGAGCAGTTCTTC. Protein sequence: CSEAGYNEQFF.

This clone has only a few counts. This chain joins TRBV7-3 and TRBJ1-2, with D possibly matching TRBD1 (6 bases). The V gene lost 2 bases and the J gene lost 4 bases, with 14 bases spanning the gap. From germline, CDR1 is SGHTA and CDR2 FQGTGA. This CDR3 region has 15 residues. The CDR3, as DNA: TGTGCCAGCAGCTTACGGGGGGGCCCTTTCTATGGCTACACCTTC. Translation: CASSLRGGPFYGYTF. The full variable domain, with the rest looked up from reference TRBV7-3 and TRBJ1-2, is GAGVSQTPSNKVTEKGKYVELRCDPISGHTALYWYRQSLGQGPEFLIYFQGTGAADDSGLPNDRFFAVRPEGSVSTLKIQRTERGDSAVYLCASSLRGGPFYGYTFGSGTRLTVV.

The chain links TRBV28 to TRBJ2-5, with TRBD2 matching over 15 bases. V gave up 5 bases and J gave up 4 bases; unmatched junction bases: 8. The CDR3 is 17 residues long. Germline V gene lookup returns CDR1 MDHEN and CDR2 SYDVKM. CDR3 bases: TGTGCCAGCAGTGGACCCTCGGGACTAGCGGGAGGAGAGACCCAGTACTTC. Translating gives CASSGPSGLAGGETQYF.

The rearrangement joins TRBV11-3 to TRBJ2-7; D perhaps matches TRBD1 (6 bases). The V end was cut by 5 bases, the J end by 0 bases, with 11 bases between. The CDR3 runs 14 residues. CDR1 is SGHNT, CDR2 YENEEA, per germline. CDR3 loop: CASSPGAGSYEQYF. The DNA for the CDR3 is TGTGCCAGCAGCCCAGGGGCAGGCTCCTACGAGCAGTACTTC. Looking up the rest from reference TRBV11-3 and TRBJ2-7 gives the full variable domain: EAGVVQSPRYKIIEKKQPVAFWCNPISGHNTLYWYLQNLGQGPELLIRYENEEAVDDSQLPKDRFSAERLKGVDSTLKIQPAELGDSAVYLCASSPGAGSYEQYFGPGTRLTVT.

This clone has more than one count but fewer than ten. The J gene is TRBJ1-2, the V gene TRBV12-3 or TRBV12-4, with 7 bases that match TRBD1. The CDR3 contains 13 residues. The junction had 3 bases not matched to a gene; V was cut back by 5 bases and J by 3 bases. CDR3 protein: CASSMGQYYGYTF. As DNA, the CDR3 is TGTGCCAGCAGTATGGGACAGTACTATGGCTACACCTTC.

The genes are TRBV10-3 and TRBJ1-2, with TRBD1 matching 7 bases. Germline values: CDR1 ENHRY, CDR2 SYGVKD. J gave up 0 bases and V 9 bases, and 4 bases lay outside the gene matches. The CDR3 spans 13 residues. CDR3 nucleotide sequence: TGTGCCATTTTGACAGGGCCTAACTATGGCTACACCTTC. It specifies CAILTGPNYGYTF.

This chain links TRBV7-2 with TRBJ1-5; D is possibly TRBD1 (6 bases). The CDR3 is 13 residues long. The germline CDR1 and CDR2 sequences are SGHTA and FQGNSA. V was trimmed by 0 bases and J by 6 bases, leaving 6 bases between them. CDR3 sequence reads: CASSLAGGQPQHF. The CDR3 DNA reads TGTGCCAGCAGCTTAGCAGGGGGTCAGCCCCAGCATTTT.